In its sample, the clone carrying this T cell receptor beta chain was seen a few times. Its antigen is currently unknown. These data originate in a study of beta chain features in type 1 diabetes. Notes on the study in general: Shorter TCRB CDR3s, moderately but significantly so, marked every one of the four CD4+ subsets in Type 1 diabetes patients. Insertions were fewer and deletions more numerous at VDJ junctions in type 1 diabetes patients.

Isolation of CD4+ naive, central memory, regulatory and stem cell-like memory cells was achieved by sorting via CD45RO/CCR7/CD25/CD127/CD95/CD27. J lost 2 bases, V lost 1 base, and 10 bases had no gene match. This CDR3 spans 19 amino acids. Germline CDR1 MGHRA, CDR2 YSYEKL. The sequenced template was cDNA made from the entire isolated RNA. Measured with immunoSEQ multiplex PCR; TCRdb has only the in-frame clones, and not every one. The sample carries 300,000 to 400,000 clones, around 10% recorded once. The sample consisted of central memory CD4+ T cells from blood. The receptor was derived from a man aged 25-45 years with type 1 diabetes. This chain uses TRBV4-1 with TRBJ1-4; 10 nucleotides agree with TRBD1. CDR3 amino acids: CASSQAGTGDSMTNEKLFF. The CDR3, as DNA: TGCGCCAGCAGCCAAGCCGGGACAGGGGATAGTATGACTAATGAAAAACTGTTTTTT.